This T cell receptor beta chain derives from a study of shared clonotypes between healthy human individuals (dated by TCRdb to between 2020 and 2021). A note on the overall study: Three men and a couple of women, aged 18 to 49 years, made up the cohort. Different laboratories and diverse techniques were used to prepare libraries and sequence TCR repertoires, to increase sequencing depth and limit assay-specific biases. To estimate repertoire size and how much clonotypes are shared between individuals, the study performed deep sequencing of blood TCR repertoires from a few healthy adults. Between about 0.94 and 8.9 billion PBMCs per donor were obtained by leukapheresis. Per donor, three plates each were used for CD4 naive and CD4 memory, two for CD8 naive, and one for CD8 memory. Study-level results and caveats: Even with the large sequencing depth, rarefaction of the sorted-subset datasets indicated that sequencing was incomplete. Pairwise subsampling indicated that sequencing depth was expected to affect the degree of clonotype sharing among donors. The genetic and exposure-history diversity represented was limited by the small number of donors. Compared with non-shared clonotypes, clonotypes shared by all four sorted-subset donors had higher generation probabilities. Only blood was sampled, and tissue TCR repertoires likely differ from those in blood. Larger estimated clonotype richness was generally found for naive subsets than for memory subsets. Sharing across a handful of donors was observed for around 5% of naive CD4, around 3.5% of naive CD8, roughly 2.4% of memory CD4, and roughly 0.43% of memory CD8 clonotypes.

CDR1 SGHTA and CDR2 FQGNSA were looked up in the germline V gene. The CDR3 holds 13 amino acids from the cysteine to the phenylalanine. Only the CDR3 part of the read is kept: 39 bases, read in frame from the first base. The V and J ends are trimmed by 3 bases and 5 bases, leaving 10 bases between them. The donors were healthy, HIV-negative adults who had no recently reported acute infections or vaccinations. All donors were Caucasian adults living in Nashville, Tennessee, USA. Magnetic negative selection was used to enrich CD4+ T cells, after which naive cells were positively selected on CD45RA and the negative fraction became the memory subset. After blood collection by leukapheresis, PBMCs were isolated using Ficoll-Histopaque density gradient centrifugation and then cryopreserved in the vapor phase of liquid nitrogen. Purity and quantity of every magnetically sorted T cell population were checked by analytical flow cytometry. Each sorted fraction had its genomic DNA isolated and then quantified by UV absorbance on a Nanodrop 2000c.

TCR CDR3 regions were amplified from genomic DNA by multiplex PCR using the deep immunoSEQ assay. Genomic DNA extracted from each cell subset was distributed evenly over all wells of several immunoSEQ 96-well plates, and each plate served as one replicate. For sorted subsets, about 200 ng genomic DNA, equal to tens of thousands of T cell genomes, was loaded into each replicate PCR. Purified libraries were measured with a Qubit 3.0 fluorometer, size-checked on a Bioanalyzer 2100, and measured again with the KAPA Library Quantification kit. Every immunoSEQ 96-well plate was sequenced on a separate single-read 150-cycle Illumina NextSeq 550 flow cell. On the study's bioinformatics: Because the immunoSEQ output included only junctional sequences and no quality scores, the filtering could not be the same as the filtering used for full-length reads. Sequences were annotated with PyIR, a Python wrapper for IgBLAST v1.9, and V/J genes and CDR3 were assigned using IMGT germline references. Reads were filtered out if the reads had weak V/J assignments (E-value above 1e-6), no CDR3, stop codons, out-of-frame junctions, or ambiguous translated residues. V3J clonotypes were defined by identical inferred V gene, J gene, and CDR3 amino acid sequence. Percentage overlap between repertoires was calculated by dividing the number of shared unique clonotypes by the size of the smaller repertoire. RTK rarefaction, the Chao1 estimator, and Recon v2.1 estimates of unobserved clonotypes were used to assess repertoire richness. Generation probabilities for all TCRbeta clonotypes obtained by the gDNA method from a handful of donors were computed using OLGA. The immuneACCESS repertoire file appears here via TCRdb, limited to in-frame rearrangements. These files lack a portion of the clones; in checked studies, under half of the deficit traces to unresolved V genes, and the cause of the others is not known. V, J and clone size are taken as reported in that table, and D and trimming were inferred from the DNA itself. In this sample the table shows 1,500,000 or so clones, 97% to 99% of which occur a single time. The top ten hold roughly 0.36% of the sample.

Worth noting for this clone: The specificity of this receptor is unknown. No quality values exist for individual bases; no much larger clone is one base distant.

This chain is built from TRBV7-2 and TRBJ2-5; TRBD2 is possibly the D segment (6 matching bases). This TCR was sampled from a young man in good health. The sequencing sample was made of naive CD4+ T cells sorted from blood. The cell subset or site label on this specimen signifies: CD45RA+ positively selected. At the DNA level, the sequence is TGTGCCAGCAGCTTCGGGAGTAAGGAGACCCAGTACTTC. Its coded protein is CASSFGSKETQYF.